The 6 T cell receptor beta chains below all came from one sample that was sequenced in a study of T cell responses to AZD1222 COVID-19 vaccine. Some clones are missing from TCRdb's copy, which holds only in-frame ones; the method was immunoSEQ multiplex PCR. Of over 95,000 clones listed, 70% to 90% were seen once; the top ten hold under 3.5%. Sequencing used peripheral blood, obtained on day 0 of AZD1222 vaccination. The source of these receptors is an adult in good health.

The chain employs TRBV7-9 and TRBJ2-7; D perhaps matches TRBD2 (6 bases). The CDR3 totals 16 residues. The germline gives CDR1 SEHNR, CDR2 FQNEAQ (reference sequence). The V end was cut by 4 bases, the J end by 0 bases, with 16 bases between. CDR3 in DNA: TGTGCCAGCAGCTCCCCCGGGGAGGCAAGCTCCTACGAGCAGTACTTC. Amino acids: CASSSPGEASSYEQYF.

The CDR3 loop is CASSYKAPTGQAFF. CDR3 sequence (DNA): TGTGCCAGCAGCTACAAGGCGCCCACAGGGCAAGCTTTCTTT. This chain uses TRBV7-9 with TRBJ1-1; the D gene is possibly TRBD1 (6 bases). Germline loops: CDR1 SEHNR, CDR2 FQNEAQ (reference sequence). CDR3 length equals 14 residues. Trimming took 4 bases from V and 9 from J, leaving 18 bases between them.

The CDR3 here is CASSARGQFNQPQHF. The CDR3 DNA sequence: TGTGCCAGCAGCGCCCGCGGACAGTTTAATCAGCCCCAGCATTTT. The chain combines TRBV7-2 with TRBJ1-5; a weak D match, TRBD1 (6 bases). V was cut by 5 bases and J by 4 bases, with 15 bases left in between. The CDR3 spans 15 residues. The germline gives CDR1 SGHTA, CDR2 FQGNSA. The whole variable domain, filled in from reference TRBV7-2 and TRBJ1-5, reads GAGVSQSPSNKVTEKGKDVELRCDPISGHTALYWYRQSLGQGLEFLIYFQGNSAPDKSGLPSDRFSAERTGGSVSTLTIQRTQQEDSAVYLCASSARGQFNQPQHFGDGTRLSIL.

This rearrangement joins TRBV19 to TRBJ1-4; no clear D gene. The germline gives CDR1 LNHDA, CDR2 SQIVND (reference sequence). V lost 5 bases, J lost 0 bases, and 7 bases lay in between. The CDR3 runs 14 residues. CDR3 region: CASSSAATNEKLFF. DNA for the CDR3: TGTGCCAGTAGTTCAGCGGCAACTAATGAAAAACTGTTTTTT.

This clone is medium-sized in the sample. The V gene is TRBV11-1, the J gene TRBJ2-7; D is uncertain. This CDR3 comprises 13 residues. Germline lookup yields CDR1 SGHAT and CDR2 FQDESV (reference sequence). V lost 1 base to trimming and J lost 1 base, with 5 bases between them. The CDR3 region is CASSLVQSYEQYV. CDR3 coding DNA: TGTGCCAGCAGCTTAGTCCAATCCTACGAGCAGTACGTC.

This clone was found once. This rearrangement joins TRBV6-2 or TRBV6-3 to TRBJ1-2; 8 bases are shared with TRBD1. This CDR3 spans 14 amino acids. Per the germline V gene, CDR1 is MNHEY and CDR2 is SVGEGT. V was clipped by 0 bases and J by 8 bases; unmatched bases: 5. The CDR3 here is CASSYSGQGNGYTF. The CDR3 coding sequence is TGTGCCAGCAGTTACTCCGGACAGGGAAACGGCTACACCTTC.